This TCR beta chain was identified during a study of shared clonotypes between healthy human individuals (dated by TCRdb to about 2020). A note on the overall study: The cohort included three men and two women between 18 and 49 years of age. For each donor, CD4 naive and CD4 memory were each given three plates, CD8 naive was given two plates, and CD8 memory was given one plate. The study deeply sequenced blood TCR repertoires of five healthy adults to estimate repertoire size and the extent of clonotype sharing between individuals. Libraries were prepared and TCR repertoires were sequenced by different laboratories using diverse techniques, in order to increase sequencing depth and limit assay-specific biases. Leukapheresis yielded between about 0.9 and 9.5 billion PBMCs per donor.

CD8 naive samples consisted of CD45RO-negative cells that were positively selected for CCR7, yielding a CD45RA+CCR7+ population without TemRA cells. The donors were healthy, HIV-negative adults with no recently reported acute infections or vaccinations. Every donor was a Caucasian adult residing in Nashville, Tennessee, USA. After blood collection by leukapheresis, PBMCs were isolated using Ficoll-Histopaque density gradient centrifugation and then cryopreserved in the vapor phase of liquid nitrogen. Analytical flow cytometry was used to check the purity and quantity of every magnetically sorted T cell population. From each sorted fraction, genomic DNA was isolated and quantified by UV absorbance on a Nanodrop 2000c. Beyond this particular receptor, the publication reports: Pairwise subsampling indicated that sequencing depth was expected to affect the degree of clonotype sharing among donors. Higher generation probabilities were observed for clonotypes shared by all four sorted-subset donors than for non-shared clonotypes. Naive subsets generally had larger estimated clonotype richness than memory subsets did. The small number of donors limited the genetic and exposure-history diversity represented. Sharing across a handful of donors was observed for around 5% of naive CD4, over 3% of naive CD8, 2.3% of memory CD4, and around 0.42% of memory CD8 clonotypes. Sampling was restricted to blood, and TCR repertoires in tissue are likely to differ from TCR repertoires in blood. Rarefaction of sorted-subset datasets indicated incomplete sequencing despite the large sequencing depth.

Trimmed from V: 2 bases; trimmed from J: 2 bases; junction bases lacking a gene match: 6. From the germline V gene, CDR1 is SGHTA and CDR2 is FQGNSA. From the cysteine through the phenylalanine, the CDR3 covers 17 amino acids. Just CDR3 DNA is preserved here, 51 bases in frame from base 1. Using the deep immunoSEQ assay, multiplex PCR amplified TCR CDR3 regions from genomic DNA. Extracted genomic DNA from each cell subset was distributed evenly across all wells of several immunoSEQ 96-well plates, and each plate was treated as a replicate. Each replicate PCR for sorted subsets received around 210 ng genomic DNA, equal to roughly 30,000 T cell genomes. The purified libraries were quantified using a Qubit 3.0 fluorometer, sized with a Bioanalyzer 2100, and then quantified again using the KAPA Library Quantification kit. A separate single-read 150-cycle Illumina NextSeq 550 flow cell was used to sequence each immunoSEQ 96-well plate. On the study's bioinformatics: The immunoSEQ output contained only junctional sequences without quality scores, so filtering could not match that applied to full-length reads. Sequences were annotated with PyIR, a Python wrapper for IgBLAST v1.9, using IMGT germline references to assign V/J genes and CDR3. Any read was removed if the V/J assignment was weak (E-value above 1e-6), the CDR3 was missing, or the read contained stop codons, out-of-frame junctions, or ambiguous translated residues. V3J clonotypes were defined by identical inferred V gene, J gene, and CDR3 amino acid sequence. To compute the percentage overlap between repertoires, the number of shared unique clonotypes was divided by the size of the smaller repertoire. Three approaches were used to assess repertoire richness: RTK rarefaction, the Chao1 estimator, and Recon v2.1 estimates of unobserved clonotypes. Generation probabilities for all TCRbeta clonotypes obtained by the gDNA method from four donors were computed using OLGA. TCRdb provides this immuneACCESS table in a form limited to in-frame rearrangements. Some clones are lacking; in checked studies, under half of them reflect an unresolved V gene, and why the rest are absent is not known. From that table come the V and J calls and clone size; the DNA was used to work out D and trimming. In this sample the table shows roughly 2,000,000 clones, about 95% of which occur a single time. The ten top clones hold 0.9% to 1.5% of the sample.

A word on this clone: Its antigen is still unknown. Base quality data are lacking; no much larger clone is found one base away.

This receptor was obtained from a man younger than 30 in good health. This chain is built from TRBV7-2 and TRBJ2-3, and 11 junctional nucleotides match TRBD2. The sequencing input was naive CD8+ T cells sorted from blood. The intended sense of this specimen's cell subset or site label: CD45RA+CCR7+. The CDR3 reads CASSLPRLAGHTDTQYF. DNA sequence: TGTGCCAGCAGCTTACCAAGACTAGCGGGGCACACAGATACGCAGTATTTT.